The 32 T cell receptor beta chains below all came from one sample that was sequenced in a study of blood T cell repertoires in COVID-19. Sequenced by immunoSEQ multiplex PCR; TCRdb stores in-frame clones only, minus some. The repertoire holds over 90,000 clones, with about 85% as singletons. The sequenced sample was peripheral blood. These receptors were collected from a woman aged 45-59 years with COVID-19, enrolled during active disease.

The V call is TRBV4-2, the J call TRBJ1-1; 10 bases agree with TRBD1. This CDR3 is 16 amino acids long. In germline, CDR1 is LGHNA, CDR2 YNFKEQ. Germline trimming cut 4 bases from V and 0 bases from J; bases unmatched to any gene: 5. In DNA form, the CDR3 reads TGTGCCAGCAGCCGAGGGGACAGGGGATTGAACACTGAAGCTTTCTTT. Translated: CASSRGDRGLNTEAFF.

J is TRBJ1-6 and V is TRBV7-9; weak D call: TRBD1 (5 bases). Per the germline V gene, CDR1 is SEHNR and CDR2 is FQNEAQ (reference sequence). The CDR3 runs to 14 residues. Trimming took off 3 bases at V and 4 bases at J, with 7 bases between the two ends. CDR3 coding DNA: TGTGCCAGCAGCTTTGACAGTTATAATTCACCCCTCCACTTT. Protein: CASSFDSYNSPLHF.

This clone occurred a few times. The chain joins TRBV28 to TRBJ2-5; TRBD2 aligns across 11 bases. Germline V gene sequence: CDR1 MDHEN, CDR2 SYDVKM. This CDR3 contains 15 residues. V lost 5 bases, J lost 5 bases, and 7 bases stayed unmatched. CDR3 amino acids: CASSPPTSGAETQYF. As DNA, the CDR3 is TGTGCCAGCAGTCCACCGACTAGCGGGGCCGAGACCCAGTACTTC. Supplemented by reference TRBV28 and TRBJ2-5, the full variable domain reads DVKVTQSSRYLVKRTGEKVFLECVQDMDHENMFWYRQDPGLGLRLIYFSYDVKMKEKGDIPEGYSVSREKKERFSLILESASTNQTSMYLCASSPPTSGAETQYFGPGTRLLVL.

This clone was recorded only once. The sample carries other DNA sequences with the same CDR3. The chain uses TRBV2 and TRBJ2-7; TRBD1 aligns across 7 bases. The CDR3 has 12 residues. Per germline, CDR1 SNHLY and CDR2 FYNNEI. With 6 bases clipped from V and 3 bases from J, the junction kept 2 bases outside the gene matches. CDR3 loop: CASRGGSYEQYF. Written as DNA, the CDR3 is TGTGCCAGCAGAGGGGGCAGCTACGAGCAGTACTTC.

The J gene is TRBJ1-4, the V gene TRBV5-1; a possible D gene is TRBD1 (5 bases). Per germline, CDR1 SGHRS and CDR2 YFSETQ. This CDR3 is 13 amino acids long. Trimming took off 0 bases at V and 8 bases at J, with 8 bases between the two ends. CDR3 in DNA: TGCGCCAGCAGCTTGGTGGGGGGAGAAAAACTGTTTTTT. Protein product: CASSLVGGEKLFF.

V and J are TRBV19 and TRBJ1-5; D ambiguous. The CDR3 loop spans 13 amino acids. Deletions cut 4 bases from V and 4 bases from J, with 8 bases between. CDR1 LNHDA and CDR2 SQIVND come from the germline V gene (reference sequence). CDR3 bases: TGTGCCAGTAGTAGTTCGGTGAATCAGCCCCAGCATTTT. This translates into CASSSSVNQPQHF.

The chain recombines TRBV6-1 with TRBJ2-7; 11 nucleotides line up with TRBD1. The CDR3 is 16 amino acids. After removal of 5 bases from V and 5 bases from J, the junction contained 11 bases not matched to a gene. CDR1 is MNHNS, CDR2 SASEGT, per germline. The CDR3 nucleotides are TGTGCCAGCAGTAAAGGACAGGGGGCGAATCGCGACGAGCAGTACTTC. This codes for CASSKGQGANRDEQYF.

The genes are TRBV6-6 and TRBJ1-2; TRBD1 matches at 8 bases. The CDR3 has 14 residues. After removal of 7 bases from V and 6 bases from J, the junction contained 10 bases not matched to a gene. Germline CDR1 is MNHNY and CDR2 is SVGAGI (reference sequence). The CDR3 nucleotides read TGTGCCAGCAACAAATCGGACAGGGAGGATGGCTACACCTTC. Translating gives CASNKSDREDGYTF.

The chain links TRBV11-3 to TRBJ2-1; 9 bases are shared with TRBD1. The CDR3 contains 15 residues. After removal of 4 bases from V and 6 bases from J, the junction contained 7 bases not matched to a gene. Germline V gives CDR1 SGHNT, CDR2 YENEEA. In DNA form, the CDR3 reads TGTGCCAGCAGCTCACGGGACAGGGTTGGCAATGAGCAGTTCTTC. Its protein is CASSSRDRVGNEQFF. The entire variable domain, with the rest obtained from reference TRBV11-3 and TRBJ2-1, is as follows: EAGVVQSPRYKIIEKKQPVAFWCNPISGHNTLYWYLQNLGQGPELLIRYENEEAVDDSQLPKDRFSAERLKGVDSTLKIQPAELGDSAVYLCASSSRDRVGNEQFFGPGTRLTVL.

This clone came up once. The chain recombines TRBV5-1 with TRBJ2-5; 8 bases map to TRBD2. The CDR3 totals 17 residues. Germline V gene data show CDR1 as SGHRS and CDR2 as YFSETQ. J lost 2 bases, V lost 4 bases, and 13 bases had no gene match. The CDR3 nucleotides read TGCGCCAGCAGCCCGTCCCGGGGGGGCCTTGATCAAGAGACCCAGTACTTC. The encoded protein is CASSPSRGGLDQETQYF.

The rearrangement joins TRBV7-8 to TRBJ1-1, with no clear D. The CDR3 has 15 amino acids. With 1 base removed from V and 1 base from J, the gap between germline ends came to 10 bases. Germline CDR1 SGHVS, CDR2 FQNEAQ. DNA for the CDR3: TGTGCCAGCAGCTTAGGTCGGGGAGGGAACACTGAAGCTTTCTTT. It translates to CASSLGRGGNTEAFF.

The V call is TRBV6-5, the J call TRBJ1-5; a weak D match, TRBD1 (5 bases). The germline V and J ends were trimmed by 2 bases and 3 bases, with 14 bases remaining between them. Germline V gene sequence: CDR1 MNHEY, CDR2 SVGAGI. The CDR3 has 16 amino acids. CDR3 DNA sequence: TGTGCCAGCAGTTACCACCGGGACTCCAACAATCAGCCCCAGCATTTT. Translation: CASSYHRDSNNQPQHF.

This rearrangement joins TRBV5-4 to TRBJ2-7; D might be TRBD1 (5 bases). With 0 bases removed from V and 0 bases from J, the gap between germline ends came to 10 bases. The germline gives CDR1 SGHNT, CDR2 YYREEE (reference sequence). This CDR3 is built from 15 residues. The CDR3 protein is CASSLVPDISYEQYF. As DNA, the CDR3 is TGTGCCAGCAGCTTGGTACCGGACATCTCCTACGAGCAGTACTTC. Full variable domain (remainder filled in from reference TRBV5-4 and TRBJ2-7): ETGVTQSPTHLIKTRGQQVTLRCSSQSGHNTVSWYQQALGQGPQFIFQYYREEENGRGNFPPRFSGLQFPNYSSELNVNALELDDSALYLCASSLVPDISYEQYFGPGTRLTVT.

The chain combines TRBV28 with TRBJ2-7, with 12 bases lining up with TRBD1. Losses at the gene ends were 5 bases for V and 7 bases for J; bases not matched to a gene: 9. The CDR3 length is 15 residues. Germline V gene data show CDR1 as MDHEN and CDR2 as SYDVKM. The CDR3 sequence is CASSPPGQGAGEQYF. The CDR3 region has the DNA TGTGCCAGCAGTCCGCCGGGACAGGGGGCTGGTGAGCAGTACTTC.

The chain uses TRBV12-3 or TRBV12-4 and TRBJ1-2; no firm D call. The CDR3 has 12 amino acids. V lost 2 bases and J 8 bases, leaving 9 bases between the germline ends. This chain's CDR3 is CASSLQHGGYTF. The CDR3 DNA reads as TGTGCCAGCAGTTTACAACATGGCGGCTACACCTTC.

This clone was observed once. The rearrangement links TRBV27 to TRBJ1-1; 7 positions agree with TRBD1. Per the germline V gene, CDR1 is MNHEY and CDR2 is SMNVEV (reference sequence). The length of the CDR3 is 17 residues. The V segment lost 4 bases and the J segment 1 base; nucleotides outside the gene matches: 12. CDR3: CASSWTSRGDRNTEAFF. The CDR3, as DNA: TGTGCCAGCAGTTGGACGTCGCGGGGGGACAGGAACACTGAAGCTTTCTTT.

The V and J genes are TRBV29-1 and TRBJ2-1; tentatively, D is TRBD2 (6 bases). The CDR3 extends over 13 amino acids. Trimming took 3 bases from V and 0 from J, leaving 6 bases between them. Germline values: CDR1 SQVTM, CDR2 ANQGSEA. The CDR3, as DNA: TGCAGCGTTGAGACTAGCTCCTACAATGAGCAGTTCTTC. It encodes CSVETSSYNEQFF.

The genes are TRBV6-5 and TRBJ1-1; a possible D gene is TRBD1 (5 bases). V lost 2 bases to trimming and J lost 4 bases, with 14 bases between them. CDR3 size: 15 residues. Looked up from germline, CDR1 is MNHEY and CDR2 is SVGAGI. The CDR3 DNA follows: TGTGCCAGCAGTTACACGAAGGGGCCCGGCACTGAAGCTTTCTTT. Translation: CASSYTKGPGTEAFF.

The CDR3 DNA reads as TGTGCCAGCAGGGACAGGGGATACGAGCAGTACTTC. This gives the protein CASRDRGYEQYF. The chain uses TRBV28 and TRBJ2-7; 9 nucleotides match TRBD1. This CDR3 is built from 12 residues. Germline CDR1 reads MDHEN; CDR2 reads SYDVKM. V gave up 6 bases and J gave up 4 bases; unmatched junction bases: 1.

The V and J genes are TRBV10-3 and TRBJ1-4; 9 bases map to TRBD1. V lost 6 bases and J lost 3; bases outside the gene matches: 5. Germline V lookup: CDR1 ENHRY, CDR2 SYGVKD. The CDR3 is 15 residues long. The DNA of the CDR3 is TGTGCCATCAGCCGAGACAGGGGGTCTAATGAAAAACTGTTTTTT. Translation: CAISRDRGSNEKLFF.

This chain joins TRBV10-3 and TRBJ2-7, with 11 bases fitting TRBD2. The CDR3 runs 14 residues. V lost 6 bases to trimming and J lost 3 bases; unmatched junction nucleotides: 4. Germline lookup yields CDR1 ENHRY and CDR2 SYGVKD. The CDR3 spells CAISLAGGNYEQYF. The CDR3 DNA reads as TGTGCCATCAGCCTAGCGGGGGGAAACTACGAGCAGTACTTC.

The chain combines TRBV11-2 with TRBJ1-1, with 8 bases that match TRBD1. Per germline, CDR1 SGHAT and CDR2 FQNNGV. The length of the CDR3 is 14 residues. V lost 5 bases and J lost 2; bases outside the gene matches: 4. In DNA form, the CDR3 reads TGTGCCAGCAGCACCGGACAGGGAAACACTGAAGCTTTCTTT. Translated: CASSTGQGNTEAFF.

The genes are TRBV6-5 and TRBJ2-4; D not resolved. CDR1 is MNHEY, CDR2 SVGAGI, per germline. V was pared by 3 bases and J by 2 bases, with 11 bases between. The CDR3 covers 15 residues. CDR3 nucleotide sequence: TGTGCCAGCAGTTATACCGTGCTATCCAAAAACATTCAGTACTTC. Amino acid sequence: CASSYTVLSKNIQYF.

In DNA form, the CDR3 reads TGTGCCAGCTCACCCGGACTAGCGGGGGAACAAGAGACCCAGTACTTC. The encoded protein is CASSPGLAGEQETQYF. J is TRBJ2-5 and V is TRBV18, with 13 bases lining up with TRBD2. V gave up 3 bases and J gave up 2 bases; unmatched junction bases: 3. CDR3 length: 16 amino acids. From germline, CDR1 is KGHSH and CDR2 LQKENI.

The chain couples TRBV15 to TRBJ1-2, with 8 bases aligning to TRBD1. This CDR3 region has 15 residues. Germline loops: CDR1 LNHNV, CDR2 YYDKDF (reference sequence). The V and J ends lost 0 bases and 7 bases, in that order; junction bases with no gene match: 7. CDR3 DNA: TGTGCCACCAGCAGAGACCGCCAGGGGGCGGTTGGCTACACCTTC. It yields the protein CATSRDRQGAVGYTF.

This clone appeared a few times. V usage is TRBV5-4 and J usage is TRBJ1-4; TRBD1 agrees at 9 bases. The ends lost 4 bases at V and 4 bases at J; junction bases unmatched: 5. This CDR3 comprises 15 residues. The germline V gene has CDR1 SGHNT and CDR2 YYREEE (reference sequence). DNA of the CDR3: TGTGCCAGCAGCGAAAACAGGGGGCTTAATGAAAAACTGTTTTTT. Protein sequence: CASSENRGLNEKLFF.

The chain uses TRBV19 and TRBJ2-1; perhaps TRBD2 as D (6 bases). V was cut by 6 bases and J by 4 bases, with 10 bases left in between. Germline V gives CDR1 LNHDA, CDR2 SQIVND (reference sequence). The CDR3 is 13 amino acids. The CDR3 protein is CASRNGGYNEQFF. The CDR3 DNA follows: TGTGCCAGTAGAAACGGGGGTTACAATGAGCAGTTCTTC.

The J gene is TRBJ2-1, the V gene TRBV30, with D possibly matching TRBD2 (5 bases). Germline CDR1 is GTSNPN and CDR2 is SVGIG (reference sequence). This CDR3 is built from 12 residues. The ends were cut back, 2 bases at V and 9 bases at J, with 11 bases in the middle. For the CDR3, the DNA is TGTGCCTGGAGTCCCCCCCGGGGTGAGCAGTTCTTC. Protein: CAWSPPRGEQFF. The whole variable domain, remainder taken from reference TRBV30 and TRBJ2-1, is SQTIHQWPATLVQPVGSPLSLECTVEGTSNPNLYWYRQAAGRGLQLLFYSVGIGQISSEVPQNLSASRPQDRQFILSSKKLLLSDSGFYLCAWSPPRGEQFFGPGTRLTVL.

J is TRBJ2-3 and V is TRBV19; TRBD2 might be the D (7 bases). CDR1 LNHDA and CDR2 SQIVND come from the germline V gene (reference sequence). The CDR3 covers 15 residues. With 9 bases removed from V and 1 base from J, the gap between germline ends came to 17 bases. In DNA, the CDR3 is TGTGCCAGCCATAGAGGGGGAGGGGGCACAGATACGCAGTATTTT. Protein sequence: CASHRGGGGTDTQYF.

For the CDR3, the DNA is TGTGCCAGCAGTTTGGGACAGGGGAATACGCAGTATTTT. Amino acids: CASSLGQGNTQYF. This sequence joins TRBV12-3 or TRBV12-4 and TRBJ2-3, with TRBD1 matching over 10 bases. The trim removed 3 bases at V and 7 bases at J, leaving 1 base unmatched. The CDR3 is 13 residues long.

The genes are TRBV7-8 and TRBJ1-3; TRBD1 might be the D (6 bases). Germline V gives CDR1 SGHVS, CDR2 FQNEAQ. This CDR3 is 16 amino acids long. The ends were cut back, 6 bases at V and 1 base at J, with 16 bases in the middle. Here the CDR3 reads CASRSGRGKSGNTIYF. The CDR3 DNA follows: TGTGCCAGCAGGTCAGGGAGGGGGAAATCTGGAAACACCATATATTTT.

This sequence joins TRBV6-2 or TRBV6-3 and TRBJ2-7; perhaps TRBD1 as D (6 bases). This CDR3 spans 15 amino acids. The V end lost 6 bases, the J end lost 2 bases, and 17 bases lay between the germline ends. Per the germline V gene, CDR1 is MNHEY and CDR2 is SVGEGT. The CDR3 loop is CASSPGTRNTYEQYF. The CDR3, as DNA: TGTGCCAGCAGCCCCGGGACAAGAAACACCTACGAGCAGTACTTC.